A single sample gave rise to the 10 T cell receptor beta chains below, sequenced in a study of Graves' ophthalmopathy and Graves' hyperthyroidism (dated by TCRdb to the late 2010s). TCRdb lists the instrument as Illumina HiSeq 2000. For repertoire sequencing, the TCR beta CDR3 regions were amplified from RNA transcripts. The first round of RT-PCR was done with HTBI primers and the Qiagen OneStep RT-PCR kit, and was followed by a second round of multiplex PCR, then size selection and purification. The public sequencing data were trimmed at Q25 with fastp and processed into clonotypes with MiXCR by TCRdb, which kept only in-frame beta chains. Each CDR3 protein appears once, grouped with its most common genes and DNA. The sample yields 150,000 or so distinct CDR3 sequences; 30% to 45% were counted once. The ten largest clones take up around 5.8% of the sample. The sample was peripheral blood. The receptor source for this set is a woman in her forties with Graves' ophthalmopathy. Donor details come from another sample of the same person, matched by shared clones.

This clonotype was seen repeatedly, ten times or more. The gene calls are TRBV27 and TRBJ1-1, with D perhaps TRBD1 (5 bases). Trimming left V 6 bases short and J 0 bases short, with 14 bases between. CDR1 is MNHEY, CDR2 SMNVEV, per germline (reference sequence). CDR3 length: 15 amino acids. The chain's CDR3 is CASSLTGTMNTEAFF. The CDR3 DNA sequence: TGTGCCAGCAGCCTAACAGGTACCATGAACACTGAAGCTTTCTTT.

This clonotype has a count of ten or more. V and J are TRBV11-2 and TRBJ1-1; D is perhaps TRBD1 (5 bases). This CDR3 region has 16 residues. The V end lost 0 bases, the J end lost 10 bases, and 21 bases lay between the germline ends. Germline loops: CDR1 SGHAT, CDR2 FQNNGV. The CDR3 sequence: CASSLDQRERGLGAFF. The CDR3 nucleotides are TGTGCCAGCAGCTTAGATCAGCGGGAAAGGGGATTAGGAGCTTTCTTT.

The chain has TRBV12-3 or TRBV12-4 and TRBJ2-5; 8 bases fit TRBD2. The CDR3 has 14 residues. The V segment lost 8 bases and the J segment 2 bases; nucleotides outside the gene matches: 7. The CDR3 reads CASGPGGAQETQYF. DNA for the CDR3: TGTGCCAGCGGACCCGGGGGGGCGCAAGAGACCCAGTACTTC.

This clonotype was detected many times. The chain employs TRBV2 and TRBJ1-6; possibly TRBD1 for D (5 bases). The CDR3 runs to 15 residues. Trimming stripped 6 bases from V and 8 bases from J, with 17 bases between. Per germline, CDR1 SNHLY and CDR2 FYNNEI. CDR3 sequence reads: CASRELGAVYSPLHF. CDR3 bases: TGTGCCAGCAGAGAACTAGGGGCCGTCTATTCACCCCTCCACTTT.

The rearrangement links TRBV6-5 to TRBJ2-7; a possible D gene is TRBD2 (7 bases). Trimming removed 4 bases at V and 0 bases at J, with 19 bases between. The CDR3 is 17 residues long. Germline V gene sequence: CDR1 MNHEY, CDR2 SVGAGI. The DNA of the CDR3 is TGTGCCAGCAGTTCCACACAGGGAGCGGGGAACTCCTACGAGCAGTACTTC. Translation gives CASSSTQGAGNSYEQYF.

This clonotype was seen just once. The chain is built from TRBV6-1 and TRBJ2-5, with 8 bases matching TRBD1. The CDR3 spans 13 residues. V dropped 4 bases and J dropped 5; count of bases not matched to a gene: 3. Germline V gives CDR1 MNHNS, CDR2 SASEGT. In DNA, the CDR3 is TGTGCCAGCAGTGCACAGGGGGATGAGACCCAGTACTTC. It yields the protein CASSAQGDETQYF.

The chain recombines TRBV11-2 with TRBJ1-2; 10 bases match TRBD1. With 6 bases clipped from V and 0 bases from J, the junction kept 10 bases outside the gene matches. This CDR3 is built from 17 residues. Germline CDR1 SGHAT, CDR2 FQNNGV. CDR3 loop: CASRPLTGGLSNYGYTF. The CDR3 nucleotides read TGTGCCAGCAGGCCATTGACAGGGGGCCTTTCTAACTATGGCTACACCTTC.

The V and J genes are TRBV6-1 and TRBJ2-7; D unresolved. V lost 3 bases, J lost 0 bases, and 18 bases lay in between. The V gene's germline CDR1 is MNHNS and CDR2 SASEGT. The CDR3 loop spans 17 amino acids. This chain's CDR3 is CASSDATGSTPSYEQYF. As DNA, the CDR3 is TGTGCCAGCAGTGATGCAACCGGGTCGACCCCCTCCTACGAGCAGTACTTC.

This clonotype was observed many times. This chain joins TRBV5-5 and TRBJ2-7, with D uncertain. CDR3 length equals 14 residues. V shed 4 bases and J shed 2 bases, with 13 bases lying between them. CDR1 and CDR2 (germline): SGHKS, YYEKEE (reference sequence). This CDR3 is CASSPVHKTYEQYF. In DNA form, the CDR3 reads TGTGCCAGCAGCCCGGTACACAAAACCTACGAGCAGTACTTC.

CDR3 sequence reads: CASSEQGDGGYGYTF. The CDR3 DNA sequence: TGTGCCAGCAGCGAACAGGGGGACGGAGGATATGGCTACACCTTC. This chain joins TRBV9 and TRBJ1-2; 8 bases map to TRBD1. J was trimmed by 5 bases and V by 3 bases; bases with no gene match: 9. From germline, CDR1 is SGDLS and CDR2 YYNGEE. The CDR3 contains 15 residues.